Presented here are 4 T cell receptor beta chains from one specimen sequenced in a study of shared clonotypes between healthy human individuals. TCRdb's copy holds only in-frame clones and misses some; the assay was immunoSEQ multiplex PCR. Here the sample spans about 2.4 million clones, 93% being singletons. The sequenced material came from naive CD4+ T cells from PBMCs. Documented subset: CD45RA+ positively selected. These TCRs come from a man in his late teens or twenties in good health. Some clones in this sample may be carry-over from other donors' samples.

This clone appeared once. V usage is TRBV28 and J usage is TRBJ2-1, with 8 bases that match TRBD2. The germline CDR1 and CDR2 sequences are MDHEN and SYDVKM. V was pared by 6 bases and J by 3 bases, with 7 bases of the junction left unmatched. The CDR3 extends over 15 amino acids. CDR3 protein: CASRPGGGFYNEQFF. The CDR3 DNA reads TGTGCCAGCAGGCCCGGGGGGGGCTTCTACAATGAGCAGTTCTTC.

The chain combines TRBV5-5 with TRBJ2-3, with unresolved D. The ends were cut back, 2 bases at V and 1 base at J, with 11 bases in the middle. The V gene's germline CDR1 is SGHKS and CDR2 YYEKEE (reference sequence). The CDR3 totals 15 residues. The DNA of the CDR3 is TGTGCCAGCAGCTTAACGCTAGACCGCACAGATACGCAGTATTTT. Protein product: CASSLTLDRTDTQYF.

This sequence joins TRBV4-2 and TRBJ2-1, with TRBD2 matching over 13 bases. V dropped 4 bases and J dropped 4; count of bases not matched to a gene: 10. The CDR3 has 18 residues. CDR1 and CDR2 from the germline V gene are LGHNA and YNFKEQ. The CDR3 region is CASSPRTSGRGSYNEQFF. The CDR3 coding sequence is TGTGCCAGCAGCCCACGGACTAGCGGGAGAGGGTCGTACAATGAGCAGTTCTTC.

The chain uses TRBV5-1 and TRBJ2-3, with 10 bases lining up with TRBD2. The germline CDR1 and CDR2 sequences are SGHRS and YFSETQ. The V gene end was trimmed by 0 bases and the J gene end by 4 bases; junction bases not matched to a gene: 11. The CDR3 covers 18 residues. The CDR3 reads CASSLGRFLAGVSDTQYF. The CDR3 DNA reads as TGCGCCAGCAGCTTGGGTAGATTTCTAGCGGGGGTTTCAGATACGCAGTATTTT.